These 8 T cell receptor beta chains came from one sample sequenced in a study of shared clonotypes between healthy human individuals. Produced via immunoSEQ multiplex PCR; TCRdb's table is partial and in-frame only. Of over a million clones in the sample, approximately 80% were seen once. Sequencing was carried out using memory CD4+ T cells from PBMCs. The sample's subset: CD45RA-negative fraction. Receptor source: a man between 18 and 35 years old in good health. Some clones in this sample may be carry-over from other donors' samples.

This clone has just a few counts. This chain links TRBV2 with TRBJ1-3; 8 positions match TRBD1. V lost 10 bases and J lost 0; bases outside the gene matches: 2. There are 13 residues in the CDR3. The germline gives CDR1 SNHLY, CDR2 FYNNEI. The CDR3: CATGQDSGNTIYF. The CDR3 bases are TGTGCCACGGGACAGGACTCTGGAAACACCATATATTTT.

The chain joins TRBV28 to TRBJ1-3; D is perhaps TRBD1 (6 bases). The CDR3 covers 15 residues. With 7 bases removed from V and 2 bases from J, the gap between germline ends came to 15 bases. Germline V gene sequence: CDR1 MDHEN, CDR2 SYDVKM. The CDR3 reads CASIGGAAPGNTIYF. The DNA for the CDR3 is TGTGCCAGCATCGGGGGGGCCGCCCCTGGAAACACCATATATTTT.

Worth noting for this clone: A far bigger clonotype differs at one base, so this is likely a read error. The chain links TRBV6-6 to TRBJ1-1; TRBD1 might be the D (5 bases). V dropped 5 bases and J dropped 1 base, with 5 bases sitting between them. Germline assignment: CDR1 MNHNY and CDR2 SVGAGI (reference sequence). CDR3 length: 12 amino acids. This CDR3 reads CASSRGNTEAFF. The CDR3, as DNA: TGTGCCAGCAGTAGGGGGAACACTGAAGCTTTCTTT.

The V gene is TRBV7-3, the J gene TRBJ2-3; the match to TRBD2 covers 7 bases. This CDR3 contains 16 residues. Germline lookup yields CDR1 SGHTA and CDR2 FQGTGA. The V gene end was trimmed by 1 base and the J gene end by 11 bases; junction bases not matched to a gene: 15. The CDR3 nucleotides read TGTGCCAGCAGCTTAAATGGCGGGAGCCCAGTAGATCGGCAGTATTTT. It is translated as CASSLNGGSPVDRQYF.

The genes are TRBV6-5 and TRBJ2-5; D may be TRBD2 (5 bases). CDR3 length equals 13 residues. Germline values: CDR1 MNHEY, CDR2 SVGAGI. The germline V and J ends were trimmed by 6 bases and 1 base, with 9 bases remaining between them. CDR3 residues: CASRPGTQETQYF. The DNA of the CDR3 is TGTGCCAGCAGGCCGGGAACCCAAGAGACCCAGTACTTC.

The V call is TRBV6-1, the J call TRBJ2-5, with D maybe TRBD2 (5 bases). CDR3 length: 13 amino acids. Germline V lookup: CDR1 MNHNS, CDR2 SASEGT. The ends were cut back, 4 bases at V and 5 bases at J, with 11 bases in the middle. The CDR3 coding sequence is TGTGCCAGCAGTGCCGGGGTTTGGGAGACCCAGTACTTC. It codes for CASSAGVWETQYF.

This clone was detected ten times or more. Additional DNA sequences in this sample encode the identical CDR3. The chain links TRBV4-1 to TRBJ2-1, with 9 nucleotides matching TRBD2. The CDR3 has 17 residues. CDR1 and CDR2 from the germline V gene are MGHRA and YSYEKL. V lost 4 bases, J lost 8 bases, and 15 bases stayed unmatched. In DNA form, the CDR3 reads TGCGCCAGCAGCCCCCGGGGTAGCGGGAGTAGTTTCCATGAGCAGTTCTTC. Amino acid sequence: CASSPRGSGSSFHEQFF.

CDR3 nucleotides: TGTGCCAGCAGCAAGGGACTAGCGGGAGGCTCCAATGAGCAGTTCTTC. Protein product: CASSKGLAGGSNEQFF. The chain joins TRBV7-9 to TRBJ2-1, with TRBD2 identical over 15 bases. The CDR3 length is 16 residues. The germline gives CDR1 SEHNR, CDR2 FQNEAQ (reference sequence). Losses at the gene ends were 5 bases for V and 6 bases for J; bases not matched to a gene: 5.